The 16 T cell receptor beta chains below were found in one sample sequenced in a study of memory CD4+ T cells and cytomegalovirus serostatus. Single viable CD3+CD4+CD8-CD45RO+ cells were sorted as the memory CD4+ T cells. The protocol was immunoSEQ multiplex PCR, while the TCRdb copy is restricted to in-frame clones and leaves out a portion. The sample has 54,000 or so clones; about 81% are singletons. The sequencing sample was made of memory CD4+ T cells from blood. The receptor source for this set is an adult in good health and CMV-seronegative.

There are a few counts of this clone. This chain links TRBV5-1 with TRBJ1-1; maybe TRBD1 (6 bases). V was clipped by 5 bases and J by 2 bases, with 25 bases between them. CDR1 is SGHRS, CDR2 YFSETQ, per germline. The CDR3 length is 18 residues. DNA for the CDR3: TGCGCCAGCAGTTACGCTACCGGGGGCTCGATAAGAAACACTGAAGCTTTCTTT. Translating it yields CASSYATGGSIRNTEAFF.

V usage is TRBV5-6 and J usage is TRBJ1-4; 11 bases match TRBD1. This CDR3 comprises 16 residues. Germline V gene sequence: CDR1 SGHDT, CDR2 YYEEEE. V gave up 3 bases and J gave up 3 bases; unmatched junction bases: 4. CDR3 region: CASSWTGGRANEKLFF. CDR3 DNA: TGTGCCAGCAGCTGGACAGGGGGCAGAGCTAATGAAAAACTGTTTTTT. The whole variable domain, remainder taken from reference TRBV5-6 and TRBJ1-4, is DAGVTQSPTHLIKTRGQQVTLRCSPKSGHDTVSWYQQALGQGPQFIFQYYEEEERQRGNFPDRFSGHQFPNYSSELNVNALLLGDSALYLCASSWTGGRANEKLFFGSGTQLSVL.

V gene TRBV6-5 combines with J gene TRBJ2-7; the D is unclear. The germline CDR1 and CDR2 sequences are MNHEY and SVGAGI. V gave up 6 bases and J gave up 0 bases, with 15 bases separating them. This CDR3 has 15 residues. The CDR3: CASRPYGVLSYEQYF. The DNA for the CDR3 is TGTGCCAGCAGGCCCTACGGCGTACTCTCCTACGAGCAGTACTTC.

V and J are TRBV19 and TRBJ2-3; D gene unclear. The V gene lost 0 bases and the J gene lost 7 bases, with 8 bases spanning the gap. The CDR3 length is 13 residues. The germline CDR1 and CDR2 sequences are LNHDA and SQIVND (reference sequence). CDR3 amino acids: CASSIDSRNTQYF. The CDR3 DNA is TGTGCCAGTAGTATAGATAGCCGGAATACGCAGTATTTT.

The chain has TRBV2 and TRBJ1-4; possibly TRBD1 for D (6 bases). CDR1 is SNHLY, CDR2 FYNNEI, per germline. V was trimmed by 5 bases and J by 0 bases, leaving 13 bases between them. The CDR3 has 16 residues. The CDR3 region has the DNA TGTGCCAGCAGTAGGACCCGACAGGCAACTAATGAAAAACTGTTTTTT. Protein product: CASSRTRQATNEKLFF.

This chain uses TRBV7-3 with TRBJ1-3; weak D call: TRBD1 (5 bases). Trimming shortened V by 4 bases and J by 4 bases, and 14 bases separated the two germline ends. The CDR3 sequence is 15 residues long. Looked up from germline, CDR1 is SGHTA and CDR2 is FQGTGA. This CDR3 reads CASSSGPGSGNTIYF. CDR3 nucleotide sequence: TGTGCCAGCAGCTCCGGTCCAGGGTCCGGAAACACCATATATTTT.

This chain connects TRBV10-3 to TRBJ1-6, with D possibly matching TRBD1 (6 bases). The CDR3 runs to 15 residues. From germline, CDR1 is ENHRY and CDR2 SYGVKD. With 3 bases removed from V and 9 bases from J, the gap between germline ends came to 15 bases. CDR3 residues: CAISDGQSAGSPLHF. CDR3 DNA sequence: TGTGCCATCAGTGACGGACAGTCGGCGGGTTCACCCCTCCACTTT.

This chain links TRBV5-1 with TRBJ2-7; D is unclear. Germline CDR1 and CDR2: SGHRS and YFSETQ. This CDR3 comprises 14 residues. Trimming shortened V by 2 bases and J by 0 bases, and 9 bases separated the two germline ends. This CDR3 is CASSFFEGSYEQYF. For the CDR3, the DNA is TGCGCCAGCAGCTTCTTCGAAGGCTCCTACGAGCAGTACTTC. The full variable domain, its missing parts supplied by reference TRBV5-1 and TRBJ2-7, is KAGVTQTPRYLIKTRGQQVTLSCSPISGHRSVSWYQQTPGQGLQFLFEYFSETQRNKGNFPGRFSGRQFSNSRSEMNVSTLELGDSALYLCASSFFEGSYEQYFGPGTRLTVT.

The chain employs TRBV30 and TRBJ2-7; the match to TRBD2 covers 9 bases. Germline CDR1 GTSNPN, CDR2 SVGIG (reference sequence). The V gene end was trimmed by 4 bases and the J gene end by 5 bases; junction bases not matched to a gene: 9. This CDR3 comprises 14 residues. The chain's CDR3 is CAWKPGLAAHEQYF. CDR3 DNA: TGTGCCTGGAAGCCGGGACTAGCAGCACACGAGCAGTACTTC. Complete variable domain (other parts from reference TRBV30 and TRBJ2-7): SQTIHQWPATLVQPVGSPLSLECTVEGTSNPNLYWYRQAAGRGLQLLFYSVGIGQISSEVPQNLSASRPQDRQFILSSKKLLLSDSGFYLCAWKPGLAAHEQYFGPGTRLTVT.

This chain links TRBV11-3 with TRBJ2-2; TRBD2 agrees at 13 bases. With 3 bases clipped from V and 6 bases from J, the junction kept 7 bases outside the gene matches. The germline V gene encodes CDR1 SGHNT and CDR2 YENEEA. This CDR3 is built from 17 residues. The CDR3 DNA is TGTGCCAGCAGCTTCGGACTAGCGGGAGATGAGCCCGGGGAGCTGTTTTTT. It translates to CASSFGLAGDEPGELFF.

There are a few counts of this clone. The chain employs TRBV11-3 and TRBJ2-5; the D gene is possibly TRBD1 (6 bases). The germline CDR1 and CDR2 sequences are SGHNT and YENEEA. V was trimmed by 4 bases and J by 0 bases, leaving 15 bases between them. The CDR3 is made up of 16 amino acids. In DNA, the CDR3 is TGTGCCAGCAGCTCCCCCTGGGGGCGCGACCAAGAGACCCAGTACTTC. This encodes CASSSPWGRDQETQYF.

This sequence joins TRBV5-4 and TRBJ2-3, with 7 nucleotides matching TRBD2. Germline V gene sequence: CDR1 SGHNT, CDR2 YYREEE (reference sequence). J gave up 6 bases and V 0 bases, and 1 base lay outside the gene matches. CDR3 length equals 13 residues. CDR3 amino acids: CASSLAGGDTQYF. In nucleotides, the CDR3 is TGTGCCAGCAGCTTGGCCGGGGGGGATACGCAGTATTTT.

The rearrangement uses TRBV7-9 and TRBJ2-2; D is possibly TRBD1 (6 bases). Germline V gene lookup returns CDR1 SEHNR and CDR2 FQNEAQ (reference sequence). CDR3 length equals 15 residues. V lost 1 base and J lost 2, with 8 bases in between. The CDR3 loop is CASSLDRVNTGELFF. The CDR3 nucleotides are TGTGCCAGCAGCTTAGACAGGGTAAACACCGGGGAGCTGTTTTTT.

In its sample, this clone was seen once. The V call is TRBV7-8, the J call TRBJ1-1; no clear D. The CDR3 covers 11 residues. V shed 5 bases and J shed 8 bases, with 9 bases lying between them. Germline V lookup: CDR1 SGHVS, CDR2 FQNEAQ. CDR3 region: CASSRGVEAFF. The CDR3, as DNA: TGTGCCAGCAGCCGTGGAGTCGAAGCTTTCTTT.

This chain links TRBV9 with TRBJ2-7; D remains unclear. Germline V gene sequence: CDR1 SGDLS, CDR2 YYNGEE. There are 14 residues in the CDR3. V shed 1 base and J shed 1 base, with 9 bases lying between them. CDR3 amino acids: CASSVSADSYEQYF. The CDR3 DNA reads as TGTGCCAGCAGCGTAAGTGCAGATTCCTACGAGCAGTACTTC.

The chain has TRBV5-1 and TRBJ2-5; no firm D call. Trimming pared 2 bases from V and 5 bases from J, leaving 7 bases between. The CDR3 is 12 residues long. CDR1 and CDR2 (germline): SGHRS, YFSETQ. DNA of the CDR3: TGCGCCAGCAGCTTTGCGGCGGAGACCCAGTACTTC. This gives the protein CASSFAAETQYF.